This TCR beta chain was observed in a study of blood T cell repertoires in COVID-19. Study-level background: From the United States, Italy and Spain came samples of acute and convalescent COVID-19. PBMCs, B-cell-depleted T cells, or T cells provided the cDNA or gDNA that made up the material.

Per the authors' pipeline: Estimates of nucleated cell counts were drawn from the amplification of reference gene primers. The data were produced by immunoSEQ multiplex PCR, yet TCRdb's version contains in-frame clones alone and is incomplete. The DNA gave D and trimming, while V, J and clone size come from that table. The sample records 170,000 or so clones, approximately 83% being singletons. CDR3 length equals 11 residues. CDR1 is MDHEN, CDR2 SYDVKM, per germline. Trimming shortened V by 11 bases and J by 4 bases, and 9 bases separated the two germline ends. The receptor was derived from a man aged 45-60 years with active or convalescent COVID-19. J is TRBJ2-1 and V is TRBV28; possible D gene TRBD1, 5 bases. Sequencing was carried out using peripheral blood. CDR3 amino acids: CAVTEYNEQFF. The CDR3 bases are TGTGCCGTGACAGAATACAATGAGCAGTTCTTC.